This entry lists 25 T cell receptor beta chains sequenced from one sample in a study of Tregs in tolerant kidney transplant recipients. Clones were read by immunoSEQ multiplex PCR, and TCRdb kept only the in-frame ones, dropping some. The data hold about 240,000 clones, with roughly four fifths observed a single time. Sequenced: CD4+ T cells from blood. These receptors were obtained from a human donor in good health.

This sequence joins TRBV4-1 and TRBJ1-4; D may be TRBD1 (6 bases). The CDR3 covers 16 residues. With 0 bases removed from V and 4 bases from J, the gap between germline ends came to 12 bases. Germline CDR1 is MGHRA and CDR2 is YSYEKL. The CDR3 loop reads CASSQDRGRFNEKLFF. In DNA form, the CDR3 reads TGCGCCAGCAGCCAAGATCGGGGGCGGTTTAATGAAAAACTGTTTTTT.

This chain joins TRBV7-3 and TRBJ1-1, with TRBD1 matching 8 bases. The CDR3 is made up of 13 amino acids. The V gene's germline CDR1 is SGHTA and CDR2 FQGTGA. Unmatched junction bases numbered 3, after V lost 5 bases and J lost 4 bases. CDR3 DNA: TGTGCCAGCAGCAAACAGGGGGGCACTGAAGCTTTCTTT. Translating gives CASSKQGGTEAFF.

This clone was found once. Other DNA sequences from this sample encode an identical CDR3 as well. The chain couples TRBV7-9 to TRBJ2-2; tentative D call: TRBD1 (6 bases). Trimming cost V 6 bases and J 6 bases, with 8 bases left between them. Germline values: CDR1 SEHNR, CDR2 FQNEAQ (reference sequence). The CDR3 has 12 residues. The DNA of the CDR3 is TGTGCCAGCAGTTCAGGGGCCGGGGAGCTGTTTTTT. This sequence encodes CASSSGAGELFF. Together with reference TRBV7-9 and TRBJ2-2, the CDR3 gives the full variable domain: DTGVSQNPRHKITKRGQNVTFRCDPISEHNRLYWYRQTLGQGPEFLTYFQNEAQLEKSRLLSDRFSAERPKGSFSTLEIQRTEQGDSAMYLCASSSGAGELFFGEGSRLTVL.

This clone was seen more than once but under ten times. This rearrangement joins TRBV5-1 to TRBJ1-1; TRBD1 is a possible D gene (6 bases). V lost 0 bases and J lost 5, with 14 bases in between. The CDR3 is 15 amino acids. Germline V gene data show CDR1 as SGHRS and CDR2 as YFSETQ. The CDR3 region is CASSLAPGAETEAFF. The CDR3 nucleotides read TGCGCCAGCAGCTTGGCTCCGGGGGCTGAAACTGAAGCTTTCTTT.

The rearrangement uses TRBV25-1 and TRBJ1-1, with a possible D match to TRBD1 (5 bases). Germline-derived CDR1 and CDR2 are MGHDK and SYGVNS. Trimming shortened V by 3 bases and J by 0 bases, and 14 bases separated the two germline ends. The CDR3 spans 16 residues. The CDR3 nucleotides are TGTGCCAGCAGTGAGGGGCCGGAGGTTATGAACACTGAAGCTTTCTTT. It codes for CASSEGPEVMNTEAFF.

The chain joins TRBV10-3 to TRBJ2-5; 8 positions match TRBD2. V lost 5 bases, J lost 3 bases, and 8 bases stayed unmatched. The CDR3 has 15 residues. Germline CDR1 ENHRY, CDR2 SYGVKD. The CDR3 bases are TGTGCCATCAGTCCGCGGGGGGCGGTGAAAGAGACCCAGTACTTC. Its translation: CAISPRGAVKETQYF.

The CDR3 DNA sequence: TGTGCCAGCAGCTTGGTAGGCCGCAGTACCTCCTACGAGCAGTACTTC. Translation: CASSLVGRSTSYEQYF. The chain carries TRBV5-5 and TRBJ2-7; the D is unclear. The germline V gene encodes CDR1 SGHKS and CDR2 YYEKEE (reference sequence). V lost 0 bases and J lost 0, with 13 bases in between. The CDR3 consists of 16 residues.

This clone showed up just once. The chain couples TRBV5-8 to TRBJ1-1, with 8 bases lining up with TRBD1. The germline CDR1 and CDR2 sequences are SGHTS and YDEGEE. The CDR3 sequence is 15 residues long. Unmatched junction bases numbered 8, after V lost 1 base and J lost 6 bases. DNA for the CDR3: TGTGCCAGCAGCTTGCTTGGACAGGGAATATCTGAAGCTTTCTTT. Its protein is CASSLLGQGISEAFF.

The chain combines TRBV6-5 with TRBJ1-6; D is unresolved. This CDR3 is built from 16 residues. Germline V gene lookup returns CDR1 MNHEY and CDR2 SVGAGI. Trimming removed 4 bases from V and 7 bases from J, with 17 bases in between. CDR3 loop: CASSLAKRRHNSPLHF. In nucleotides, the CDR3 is TGTGCCAGCAGTTTAGCCAAGAGACGGCACAATTCACCCCTCCACTTT.

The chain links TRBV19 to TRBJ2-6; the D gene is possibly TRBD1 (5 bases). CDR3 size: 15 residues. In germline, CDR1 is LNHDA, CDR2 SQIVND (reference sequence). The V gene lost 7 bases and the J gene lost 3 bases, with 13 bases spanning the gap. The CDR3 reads CASTLQASGANVLTF. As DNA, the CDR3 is TGTGCCAGTACCCTACAGGCGAGTGGGGCCAACGTCCTGACTTTC. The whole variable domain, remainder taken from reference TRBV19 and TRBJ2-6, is DGGITQSPKYLFRKEGQNVTLSCEQNLNHDAMYWYRQDPGQGLRLIYYSQIVNDFQKGDIAEGYSVSREKKESFPLTVTSAQKNPTAFYLCASTLQASGANVLTFGAGSRLTVL.

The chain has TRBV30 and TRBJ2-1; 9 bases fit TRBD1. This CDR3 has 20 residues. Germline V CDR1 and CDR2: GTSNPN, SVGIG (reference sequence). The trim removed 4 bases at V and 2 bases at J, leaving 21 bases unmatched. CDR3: CAWKSKIGPLRDRAYNEQFF. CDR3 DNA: TGTGCCTGGAAATCGAAAATAGGTCCTCTCCGGGACAGGGCCTACAATGAGCAGTTCTTC.

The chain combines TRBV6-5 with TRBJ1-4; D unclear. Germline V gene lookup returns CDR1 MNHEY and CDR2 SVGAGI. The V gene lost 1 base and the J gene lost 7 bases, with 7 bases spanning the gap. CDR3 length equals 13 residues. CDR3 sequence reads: CASSYFRAEKLFF. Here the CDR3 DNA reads TGTGCCAGCAGTTACTTCCGGGCTGAAAAACTGTTTTTT.

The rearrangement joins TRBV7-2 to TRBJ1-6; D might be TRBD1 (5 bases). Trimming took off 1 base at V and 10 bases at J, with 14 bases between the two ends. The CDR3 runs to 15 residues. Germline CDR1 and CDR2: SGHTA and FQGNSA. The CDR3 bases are TGTGCCAGCAGCTTAGTTGTGGGCGGGGGGTCACCCCTCCACTTT. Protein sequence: CASSLVVGGGSPLHF. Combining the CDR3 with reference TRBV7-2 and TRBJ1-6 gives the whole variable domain GAGVSQSPSNKVTEKGKDVELRCDPISGHTALYWYRQSLGQGLEFLIYFQGNSAPDKSGLPSDRFSAERTGGSVSTLTIQRTQQEDSAVYLCASSLVVGGGSPLHFGNGTRLTVT.

The DNA for the CDR3 is TGTGCCAGCTCACCACAAACAGATACGCAGTATTTT. It yields the protein CASSPQTDTQYF. The rearrangement links TRBV18 to TRBJ2-3; D ambiguous. Germline V gives CDR1 KGHSH, CDR2 LQKENI. The ends were cut back, 1 base at V and 3 bases at J, with 2 bases in the middle. The CDR3 runs to 12 residues.

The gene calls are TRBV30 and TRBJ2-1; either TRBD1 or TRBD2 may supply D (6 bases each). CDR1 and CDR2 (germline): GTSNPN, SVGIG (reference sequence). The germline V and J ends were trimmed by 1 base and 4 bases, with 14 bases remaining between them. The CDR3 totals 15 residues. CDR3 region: CAWSGKGGFYNEQFF. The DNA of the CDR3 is TGTGCCTGGAGTGGCAAGGGGGGCTTTTACAATGAGCAGTTCTTC.

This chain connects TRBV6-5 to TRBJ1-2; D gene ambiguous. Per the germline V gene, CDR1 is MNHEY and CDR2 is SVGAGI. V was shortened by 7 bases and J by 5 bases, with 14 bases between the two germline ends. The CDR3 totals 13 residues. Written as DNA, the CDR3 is TGTGCCAGCACCAAAGGGCAGCGATATGGCTACACCTTC. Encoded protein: CASTKGQRYGYTF.

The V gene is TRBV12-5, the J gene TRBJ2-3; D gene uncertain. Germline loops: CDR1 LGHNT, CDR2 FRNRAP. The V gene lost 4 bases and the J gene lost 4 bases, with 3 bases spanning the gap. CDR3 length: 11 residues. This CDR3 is CASGSADTQYF. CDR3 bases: TGTGCTAGTGGTTCGGCAGATACGCAGTATTTT.

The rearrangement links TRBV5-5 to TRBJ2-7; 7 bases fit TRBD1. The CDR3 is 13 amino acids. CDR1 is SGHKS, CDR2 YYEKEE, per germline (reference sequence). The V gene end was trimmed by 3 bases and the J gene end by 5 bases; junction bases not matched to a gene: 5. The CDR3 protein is CASSSTGLNEQYF. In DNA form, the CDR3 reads TGTGCCAGCAGCTCGACAGGGCTCAACGAGCAGTACTTC.

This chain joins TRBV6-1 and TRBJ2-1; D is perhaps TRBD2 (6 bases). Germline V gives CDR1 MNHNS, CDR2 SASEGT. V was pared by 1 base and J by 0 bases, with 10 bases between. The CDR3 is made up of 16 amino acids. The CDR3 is CASSEERVYSYNEQFF. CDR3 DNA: TGTGCCAGCAGTGAAGAGCGGGTGTACTCCTACAATGAGCAGTTCTTC.

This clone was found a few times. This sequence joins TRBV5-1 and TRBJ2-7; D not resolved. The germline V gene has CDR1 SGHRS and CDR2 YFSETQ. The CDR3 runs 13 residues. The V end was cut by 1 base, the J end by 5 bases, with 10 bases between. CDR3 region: CASSLIPTNEQYF. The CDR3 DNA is TGCGCCAGCAGCTTGATACCGACCAACGAGCAGTACTTC.

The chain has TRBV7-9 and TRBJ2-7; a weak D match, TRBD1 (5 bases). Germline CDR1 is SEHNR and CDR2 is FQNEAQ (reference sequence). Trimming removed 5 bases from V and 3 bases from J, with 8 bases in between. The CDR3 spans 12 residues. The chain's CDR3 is CASSRGDYEQYF. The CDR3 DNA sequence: TGTGCCAGCAGCAGGGGTGACTACGAGCAGTACTTC.

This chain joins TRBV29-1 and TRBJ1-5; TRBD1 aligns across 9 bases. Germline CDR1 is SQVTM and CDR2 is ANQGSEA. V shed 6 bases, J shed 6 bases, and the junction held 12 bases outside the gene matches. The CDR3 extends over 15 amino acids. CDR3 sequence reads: CSVNRDRENFQPQHF. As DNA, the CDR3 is TGCAGCGTGAACCGGGACAGGGAGAACTTTCAGCCCCAGCATTTT. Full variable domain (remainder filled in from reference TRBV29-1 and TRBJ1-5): SAVISQKPSRDICQRGTSLTIQCQVDSQVTMMFWYRQQPGQSLTLIATANQGSEATYESGFVIDKFPISRPNLTFSTLTVSNMSPEDSSIYLCSVNRDRENFQPQHFGDGTRLSIL.

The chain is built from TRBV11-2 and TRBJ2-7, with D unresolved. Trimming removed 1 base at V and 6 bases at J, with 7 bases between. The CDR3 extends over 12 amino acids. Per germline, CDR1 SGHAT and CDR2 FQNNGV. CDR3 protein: CASSLVSAEQYF. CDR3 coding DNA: TGTGCCAGCAGCTTAGTGTCGGCCGAGCAGTACTTC.

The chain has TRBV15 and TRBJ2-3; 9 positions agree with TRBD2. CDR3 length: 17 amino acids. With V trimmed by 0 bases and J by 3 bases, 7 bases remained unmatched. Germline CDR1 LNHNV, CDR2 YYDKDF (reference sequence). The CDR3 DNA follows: TGTGCCACCAGCAGAGATCCCATAGCGGGAGTGACAGATACGCAGTATTTT. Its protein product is CATSRDPIAGVTDTQYF.

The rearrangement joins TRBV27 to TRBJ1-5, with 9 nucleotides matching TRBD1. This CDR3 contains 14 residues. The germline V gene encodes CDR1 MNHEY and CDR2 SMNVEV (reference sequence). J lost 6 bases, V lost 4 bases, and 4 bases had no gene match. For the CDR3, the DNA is TGTGCCAGCAGTTCCCGACAGGGGGGTCAGCCCCAGCATTTT. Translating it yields CASSSRQGGQPQHF.